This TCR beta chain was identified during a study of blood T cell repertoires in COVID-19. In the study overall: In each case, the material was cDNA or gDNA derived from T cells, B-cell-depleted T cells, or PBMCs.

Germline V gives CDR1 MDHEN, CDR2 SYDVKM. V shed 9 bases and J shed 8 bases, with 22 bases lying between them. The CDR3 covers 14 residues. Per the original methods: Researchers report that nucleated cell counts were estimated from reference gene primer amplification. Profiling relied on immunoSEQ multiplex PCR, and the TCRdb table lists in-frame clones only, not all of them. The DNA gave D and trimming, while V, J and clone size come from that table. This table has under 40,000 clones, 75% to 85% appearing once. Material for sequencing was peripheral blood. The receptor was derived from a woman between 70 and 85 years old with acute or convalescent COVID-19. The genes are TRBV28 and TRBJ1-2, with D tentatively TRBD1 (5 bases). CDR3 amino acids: CASGTGGLSEGYTF. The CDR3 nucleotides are TGTGCCAGTGGCACAGGCGGTCTTTCCGAGGGCTACACCTTC.